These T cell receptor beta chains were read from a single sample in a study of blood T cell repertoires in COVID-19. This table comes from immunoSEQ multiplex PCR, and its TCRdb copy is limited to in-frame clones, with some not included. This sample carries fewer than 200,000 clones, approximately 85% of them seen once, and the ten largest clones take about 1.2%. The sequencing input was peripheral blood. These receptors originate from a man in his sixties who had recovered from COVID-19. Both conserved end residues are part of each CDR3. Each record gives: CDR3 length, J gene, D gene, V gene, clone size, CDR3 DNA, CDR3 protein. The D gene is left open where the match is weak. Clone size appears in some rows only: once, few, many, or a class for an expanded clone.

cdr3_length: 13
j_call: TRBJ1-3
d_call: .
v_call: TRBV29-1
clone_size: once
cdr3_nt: TGCAGCGTGGCGGTTAGCTCTGGAAACACCATATATTTT
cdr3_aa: CSVAVSSGNTIYF

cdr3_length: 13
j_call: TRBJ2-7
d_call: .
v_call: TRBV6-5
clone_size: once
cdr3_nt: TGTGCCAGCAGAGTCCAGCGCTACTACGAGCAGTACTTC
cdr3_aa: CASRVQRYYEQYF

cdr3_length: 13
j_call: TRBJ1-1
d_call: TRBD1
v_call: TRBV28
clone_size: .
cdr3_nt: TGTGCCAGCACCTCGGGACAGCGAACTGAAGCTTTCTTT
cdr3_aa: CASTSGQRTEAFF

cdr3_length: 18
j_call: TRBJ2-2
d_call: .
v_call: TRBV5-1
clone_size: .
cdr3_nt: TGCGCCAGCAGCCCCTATAGAGTGACACACCTGAACACCGGGGAGCTGTTTTTT
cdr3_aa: CASSPYRVTHLNTGELFF

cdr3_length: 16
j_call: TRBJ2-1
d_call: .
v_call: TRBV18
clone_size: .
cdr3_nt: TGTGCCAGCTCACCCTCGTTACAGGGAGGGGACAATGAGCAGTTCTTC
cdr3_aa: CASSPSLQGGDNEQFF

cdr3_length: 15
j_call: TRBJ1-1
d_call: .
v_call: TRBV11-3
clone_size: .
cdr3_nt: TGTGCCAGCAGCTACGACAGTGGAGTGAACACTGAAGCTTTCTTT
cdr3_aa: CASSYDSGVNTEAFF

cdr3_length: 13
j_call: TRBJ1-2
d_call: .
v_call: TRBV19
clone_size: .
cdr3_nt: TGTGCCAGTAGTCCGAGGGCTATGGGTGGCTACACCTTC
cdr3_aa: CASSPRAMGGYTF

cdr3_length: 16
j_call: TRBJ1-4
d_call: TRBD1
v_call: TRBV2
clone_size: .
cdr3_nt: TGTGCCAGCAGTGAAATTAGGCAGGGGGGCGATGAAAAACTGTTTTTT
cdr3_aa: CASSEIRQGGDEKLFF

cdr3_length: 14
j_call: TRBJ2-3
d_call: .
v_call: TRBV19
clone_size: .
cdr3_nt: TGTGCCAGTAGTCTACTAGGGGGTACAGATACGCAGTATTTT
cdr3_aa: CASSLLGGTDTQYF

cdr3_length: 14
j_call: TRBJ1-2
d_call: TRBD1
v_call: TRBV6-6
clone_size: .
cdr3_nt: TGTGCCAGCAGTATCGGGACAGGATCCTATGGCTACACCTTC
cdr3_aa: CASSIGTGSYGYTF

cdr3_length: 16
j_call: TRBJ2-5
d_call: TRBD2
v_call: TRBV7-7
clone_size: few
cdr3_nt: TGTGCTAGCAGCCCGGGACTAGCGGGGAACCAAGAGACCCAGTACTTC
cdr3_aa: CASSPGLAGNQETQYF

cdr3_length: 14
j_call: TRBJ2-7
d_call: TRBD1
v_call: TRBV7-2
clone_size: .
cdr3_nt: TGTGCCAGCAGCCCTCGGACAGGGGCCTACGAGCAGTACTTC
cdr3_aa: CASSPRTGAYEQYF

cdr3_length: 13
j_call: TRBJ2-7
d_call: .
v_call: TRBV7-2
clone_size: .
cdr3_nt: TGTGCCAGCAGAAAGACGGGGGCCTACGAGCAGTACTTC
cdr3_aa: CASRKTGAYEQYF

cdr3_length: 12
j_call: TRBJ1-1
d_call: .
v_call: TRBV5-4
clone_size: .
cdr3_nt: TGTGCCAGCAGCTTGCCAAACACTGAAGCTTTCTTT
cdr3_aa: CASSLPNTEAFF

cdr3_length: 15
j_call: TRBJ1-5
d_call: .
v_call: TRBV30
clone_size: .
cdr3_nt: TGTGCCTGGAGGGGCCCGGGGGGCGGCAATCAGCCCCAGCATTTT
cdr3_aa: CAWRGPGGGNQPQHF

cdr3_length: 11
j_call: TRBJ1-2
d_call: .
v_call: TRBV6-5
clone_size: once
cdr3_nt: TGTGCCACCCATAGAGGATATGGCTACACCTTC
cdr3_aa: CATHRGYGYTF

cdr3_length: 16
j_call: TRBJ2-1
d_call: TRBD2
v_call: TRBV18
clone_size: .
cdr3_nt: TGTGCCAGCTCACCCCTTTCGAGCGGGGTTCTCAATGAGCAGTTCTTC
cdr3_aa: CASSPLSSGVLNEQFF

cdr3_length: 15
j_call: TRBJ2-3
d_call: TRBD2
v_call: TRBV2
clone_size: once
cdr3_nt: TGTGCCAGCAGAGCTCTAGCGGAGACCACAGATACGCAGTATTTT
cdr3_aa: CASRALAETTDTQYF

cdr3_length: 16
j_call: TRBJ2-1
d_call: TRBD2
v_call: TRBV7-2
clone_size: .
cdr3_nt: TGTGCCAGCAGCACCACTCGGGGGGGCTCCTACAATGAGCAGTTCTTC
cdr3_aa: CASSTTRGGSYNEQFF

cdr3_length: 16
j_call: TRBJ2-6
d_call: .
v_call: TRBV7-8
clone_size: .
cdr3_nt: TGTGCCAGCAGCCATCCTAACCTCTCTGGGGCCAACGTCCTGACTTTC
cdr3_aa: CASSHPNLSGANVLTF

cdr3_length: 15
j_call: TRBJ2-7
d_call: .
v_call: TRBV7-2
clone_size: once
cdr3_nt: TGTGCCAGCAGCTTAGCGGGCCAGGCATCCTACGAGCAGTACTTC
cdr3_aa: CASSLAGQASYEQYF

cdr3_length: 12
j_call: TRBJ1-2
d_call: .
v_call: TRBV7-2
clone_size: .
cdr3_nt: TGTGCCAGCAGCTCAGTAGCGGATGGCTACACCTTC
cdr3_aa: CASSSVADGYTF

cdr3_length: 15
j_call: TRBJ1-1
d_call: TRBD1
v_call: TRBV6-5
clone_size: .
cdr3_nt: TGTGCCAGCCGACCGGGACAGGGGCTTAACACTGAAGCTTTCTTT
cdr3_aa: CASRPGQGLNTEAFF

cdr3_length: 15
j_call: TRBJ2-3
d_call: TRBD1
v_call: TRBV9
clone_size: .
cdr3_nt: TGTGCCAGCAGTGATAGACAGGGGAACACAGATACGCAGTATTTT
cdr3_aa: CASSDRQGNTDTQYF

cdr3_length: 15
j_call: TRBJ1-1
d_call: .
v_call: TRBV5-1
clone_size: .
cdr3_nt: TGCGCCAGCAGCTTGTGGGCACCTCAGAACACTGAAGCTTTCTTT
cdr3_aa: CASSLWAPQNTEAFF

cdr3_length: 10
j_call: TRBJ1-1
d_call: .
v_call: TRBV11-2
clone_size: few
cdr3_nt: TGTGCCAGCAGCCCCCGGGGAGCTTTCTTT
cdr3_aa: CASSPRGAFF

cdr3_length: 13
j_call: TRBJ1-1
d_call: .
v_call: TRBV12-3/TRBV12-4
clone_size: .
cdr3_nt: TGTGCCAGCAGTTTAGTCGGGAACACTGAAGCTTTCTTT
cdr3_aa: CASSLVGNTEAFF

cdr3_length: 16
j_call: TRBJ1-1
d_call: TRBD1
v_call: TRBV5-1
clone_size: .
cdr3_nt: TGCGCCAGCAGCCTCAACAGGGGATCTTTGAACACTGAAGCTTTCTTT
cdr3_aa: CASSLNRGSLNTEAFF

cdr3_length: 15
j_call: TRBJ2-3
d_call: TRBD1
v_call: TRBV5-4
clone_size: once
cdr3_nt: TGTGCCAGCAGCCCAGGGGGCAGGGTGAAAGATACGCAGTATTTT
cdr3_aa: CASSPGGRVKDTQYF

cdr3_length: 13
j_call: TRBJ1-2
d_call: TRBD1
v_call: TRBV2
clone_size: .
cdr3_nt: TGTGCCAGCGCCGGGACAGGATTAGGTGGCTACACCTTC
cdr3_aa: CASAGTGLGGYTF

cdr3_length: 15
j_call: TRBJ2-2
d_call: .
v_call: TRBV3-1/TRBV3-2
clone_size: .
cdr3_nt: TGTGCCAGCAGCCATTGGACTCAAAACACCGGGGAGCTGTTTTTT
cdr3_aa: CASSHWTQNTGELFF

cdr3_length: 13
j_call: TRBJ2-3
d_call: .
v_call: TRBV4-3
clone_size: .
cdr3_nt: TGCGCCAGCAGCCAACAAGGGACTTATACGCAGTATTTT
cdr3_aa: CASSQQGTYTQYF

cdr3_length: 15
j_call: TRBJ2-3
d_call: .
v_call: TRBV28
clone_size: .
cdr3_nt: TGTGCCAGCAGTTCCCCGGACAGGAGGGAAGATACGCAGTATTTT
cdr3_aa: CASSSPDRREDTQYF

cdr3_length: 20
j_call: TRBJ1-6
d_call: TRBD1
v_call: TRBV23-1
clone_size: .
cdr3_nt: TGCGCCAGCAGTCGGCGGACAGGCCCTGTGTGGGGGATAATGAATTCACCCCTCCACTTT
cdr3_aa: CASSRRTGPVWGIMNSPLHF

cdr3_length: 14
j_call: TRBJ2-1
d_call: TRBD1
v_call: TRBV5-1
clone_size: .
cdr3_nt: TGCGCCAGCAGCATCTCCGGGACAGGGTATGAGCAGTTCTTC
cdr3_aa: CASSISGTGYEQFF

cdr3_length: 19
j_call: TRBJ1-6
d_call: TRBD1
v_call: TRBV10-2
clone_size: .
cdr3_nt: TGCGCCAGCAGTGGGAATAGCGGACAGGGCTTTACCTATAATTCACCCCTCCACTTT
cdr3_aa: CASSGNSGQGFTYNSPLHF

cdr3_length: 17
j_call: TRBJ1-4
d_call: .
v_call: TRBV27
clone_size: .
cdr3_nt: TGTGCCAGCAGTTTCGCCTTCTCGACAGCAACTAATGAAAAACTGTTTTTT
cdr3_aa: CASSFAFSTATNEKLFF

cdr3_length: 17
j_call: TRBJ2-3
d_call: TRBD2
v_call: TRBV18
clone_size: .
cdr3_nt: TGTGCCAGCTCGCCCCGCGGGACTAGCGGAACCACAGATACGCAGTATTTT
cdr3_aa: CASSPRGTSGTTDTQYF

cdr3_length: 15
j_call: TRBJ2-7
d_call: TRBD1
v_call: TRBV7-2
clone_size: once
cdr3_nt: TGTGCCAGCAGCCAAGGACAGGGGGCCGTCTACGAGCAGTACTTC
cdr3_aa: CASSQGQGAVYEQYF

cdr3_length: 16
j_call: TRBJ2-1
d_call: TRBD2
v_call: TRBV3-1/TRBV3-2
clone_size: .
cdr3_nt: TGTGCCAGCAGCCCGACGGCGGGGGTCTCCTACAATGAGCAGTTCTTC
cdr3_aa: CASSPTAGVSYNEQFF

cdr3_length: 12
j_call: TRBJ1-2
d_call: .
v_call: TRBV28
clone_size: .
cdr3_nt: TGTGCCAGCTCGGAGCAAAACTACGGCTACACCTTC
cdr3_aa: CASSEQNYGYTF

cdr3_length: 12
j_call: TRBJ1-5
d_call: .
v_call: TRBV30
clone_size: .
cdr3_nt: TGTGCCTGGGGTTATAGCAATCAGCCCCAGCATTTT
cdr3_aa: CAWGYSNQPQHF

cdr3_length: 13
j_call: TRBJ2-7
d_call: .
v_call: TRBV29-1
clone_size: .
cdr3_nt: TGCAGCGTTGAGGGGGGGCTTGTTGACGAGCAGTACTTC
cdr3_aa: CSVEGGLVDEQYF

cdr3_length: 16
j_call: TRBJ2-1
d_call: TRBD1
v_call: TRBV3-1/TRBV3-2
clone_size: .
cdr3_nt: TGTGCCAGCAGCCGACGGACAGGGTCAGTGTACAATGAGCAGTTCTTC
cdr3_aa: CASSRRTGSVYNEQFF

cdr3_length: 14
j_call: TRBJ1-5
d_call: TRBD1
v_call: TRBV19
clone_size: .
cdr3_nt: TGTGCCAGTGGAGGCCAGGGGGGCAATCAGCCCCAGCATTTT
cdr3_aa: CASGGQGGNQPQHF

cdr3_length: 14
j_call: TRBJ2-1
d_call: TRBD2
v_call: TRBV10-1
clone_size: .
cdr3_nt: TGCGCCAGCTTTAGCGGGGGGGGATACAATGAGCAGTTCTTC
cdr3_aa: CASFSGGGYNEQFF

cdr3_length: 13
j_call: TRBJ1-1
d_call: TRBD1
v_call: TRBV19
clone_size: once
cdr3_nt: TGTGCCAGTAGGGGACAGGGAGTCACTGAAGCTTTCTTT
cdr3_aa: CASRGQGVTEAFF

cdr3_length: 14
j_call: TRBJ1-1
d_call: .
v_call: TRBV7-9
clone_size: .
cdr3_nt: TGTGCCAGCAGCTTAGACACGACGGGCACTGAAGCTTTCTTT
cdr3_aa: CASSLDTTGTEAFF

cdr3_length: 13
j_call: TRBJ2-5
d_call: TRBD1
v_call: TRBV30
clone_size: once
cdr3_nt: TGTGCCTGGAGTGTTACAGGGGCAGGGACCCAGTACTTC
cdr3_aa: CAWSVTGAGTQYF

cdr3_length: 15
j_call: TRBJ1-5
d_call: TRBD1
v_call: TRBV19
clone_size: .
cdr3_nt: TGTGCCAGTGACATAACGGGACAGGGTTATCAGCCCCAGCATTTT
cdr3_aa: CASDITGQGYQPQHF

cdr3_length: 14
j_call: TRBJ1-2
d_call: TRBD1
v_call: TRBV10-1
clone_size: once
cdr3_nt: TGCGCCAGCAGTGAGTTGGAGACAGGGGGCGGCTACACCTTC
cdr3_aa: CASSELETGGGYTF